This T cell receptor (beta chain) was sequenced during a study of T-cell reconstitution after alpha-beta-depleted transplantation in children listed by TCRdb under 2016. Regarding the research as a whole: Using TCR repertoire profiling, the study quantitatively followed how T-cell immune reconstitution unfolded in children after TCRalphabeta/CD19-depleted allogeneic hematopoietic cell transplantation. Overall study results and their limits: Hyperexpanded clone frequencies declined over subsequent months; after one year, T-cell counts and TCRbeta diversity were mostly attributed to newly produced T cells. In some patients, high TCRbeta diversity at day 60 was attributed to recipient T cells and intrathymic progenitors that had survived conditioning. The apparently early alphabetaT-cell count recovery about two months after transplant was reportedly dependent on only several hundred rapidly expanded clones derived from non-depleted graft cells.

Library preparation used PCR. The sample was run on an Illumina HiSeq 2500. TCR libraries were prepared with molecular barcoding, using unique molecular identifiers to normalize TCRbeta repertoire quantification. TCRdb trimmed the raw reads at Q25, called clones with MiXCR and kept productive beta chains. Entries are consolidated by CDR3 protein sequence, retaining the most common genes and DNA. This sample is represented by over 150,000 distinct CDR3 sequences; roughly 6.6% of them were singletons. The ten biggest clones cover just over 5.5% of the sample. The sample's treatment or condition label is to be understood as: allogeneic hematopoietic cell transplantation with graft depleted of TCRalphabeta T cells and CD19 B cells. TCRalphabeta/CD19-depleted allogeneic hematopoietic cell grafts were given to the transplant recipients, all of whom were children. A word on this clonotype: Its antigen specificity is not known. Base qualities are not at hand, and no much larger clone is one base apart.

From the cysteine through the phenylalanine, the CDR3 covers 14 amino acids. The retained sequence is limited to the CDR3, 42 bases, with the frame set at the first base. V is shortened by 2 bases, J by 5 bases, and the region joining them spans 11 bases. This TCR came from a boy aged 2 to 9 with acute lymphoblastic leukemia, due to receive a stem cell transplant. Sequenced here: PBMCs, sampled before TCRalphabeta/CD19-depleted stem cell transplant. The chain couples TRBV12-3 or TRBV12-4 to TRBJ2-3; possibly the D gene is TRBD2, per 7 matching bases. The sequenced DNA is TGTGCCAGCAGTTTATGGGGGGGCCAAGATACGCAGTATTTT. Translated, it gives CASSLWGGQDTQYF.